One and the same sample provided the 16 T cell receptor beta chains below, sequenced in a study of neoadjuvant anti-PD-1 for oral cavity cancer. The data were produced by immunoSEQ multiplex PCR, yet TCRdb's version contains in-frame clones alone and is incomplete. The sample has around 81,000 clones; approximately 84% are singletons. Specimen: PBMCs, collected before nivolumab (anti-PD-1) treatment. These receptors originate from a person aged 35-79 years with oral cavity squamous cell carcinoma.

J is TRBJ2-3 and V is TRBV30; 8 positions agree with TRBD2. V lost 3 bases, J lost 10 bases, and 15 bases stayed unmatched. Per the germline V gene, CDR1 is GTSNPN and CDR2 is SVGIG (reference sequence). The CDR3 loop spans 15 amino acids. DNA of the CDR3: TGTGCCTGGAGCCGGGTCGGGGGGGTCCGGCGGGCGCAGTATTTT. Amino acid sequence: CAWSRVGGVRRAQYF.

This clone was counted once. The rearrangement uses TRBV6-5 and TRBJ1-3, with D hard to call. Germline V CDR1 and CDR2: MNHEY, SVGAGI. The V end was cut by 6 bases, the J end by 0 bases, with 12 bases between. There are 15 residues in the CDR3. This chain's CDR3 is CASSRTVFSGNTIYF. The CDR3 nucleotides are TGTGCCAGCAGCCGGACCGTATTCTCTGGAAACACCATATATTTT.

J is TRBJ2-4 and V is TRBV2, with D possibly matching TRBD1 (6 bases). V was pared by 10 bases and J by 3 bases, with 16 bases between. The CDR3 consists of 14 residues. Germline loops: CDR1 SNHLY, CDR2 FYNNEI. The CDR3 loop is CATAHRAVKNIQYF. The CDR3, as DNA: TGTGCCACCGCGCACAGGGCGGTCAAAAACATTCAGTACTTC. The full variable domain, with the rest looked up from reference TRBV2 and TRBJ2-4, is EPEVTQTPSHQVTQMGQEVILRCVPISNHLYFYWYRQILGQKVEFLVSFYNNEISEKSEIFDDQFSVERPDGSNFTLKIRSTKLEDSAMYFCATAHRAVKNIQYFGAGTRLSVL.

This sequence joins TRBV2 and TRBJ2-3; D unclear. Germline CDR1 SNHLY, CDR2 FYNNEI. Trimming pared 10 bases from V and 0 bases from J, leaving 20 bases between. The CDR3 is made up of 16 amino acids. CDR3 nucleotides: TGTGCCATCCTCGGAGAGCAGCTAGGGAGCACAGATACGCAGTATTTT. It yields the protein CAILGEQLGSTDTQYF. Full variable domain (missing parts from reference TRBV2 and TRBJ2-3): EPEVTQTPSHQVTQMGQEVILRCVPISNHLYFYWYRQILGQKVEFLVSFYNNEISEKSEIFDDQFSVERPDGSNFTLKIRSTKLEDSAMYFCAILGEQLGSTDTQYFGPGTRLTVL.

This chain joins TRBV4-2 and TRBJ1-1; tentatively, D is TRBD1 (6 bases). CDR1 LGHNA and CDR2 YNFKEQ come from the germline V gene. Trimming cost V 1 base and J 1 base, with 10 bases left between them. There are 15 residues in the CDR3. The CDR3 sequence is CASSQGGHENTEAFF. CDR3 nucleotide sequence: TGTGCCAGCAGCCAAGGGGGACACGAGAACACTGAAGCTTTCTTT.

This clone was recorded many times. The chain carries TRBV9 and TRBJ1-2, with 7 bases matching TRBD1. Germline assignment: CDR1 SGDLS and CDR2 YYNGEE. The CDR3 covers 15 residues. V gave up 0 bases and J gave up 7 bases; unmatched junction bases: 9. The CDR3 spells CASSVGGGGGFGYTF. As DNA, the CDR3 is TGTGCCAGCAGCGTAGGAGGGGGCGGAGGGTTTGGCTACACCTTC.

The CDR3 sequence: CASSLEGARGQPQHF. CDR3 DNA: TGCGCCAGCAGCTTGGAAGGGGCCAGGGGGCAGCCCCAGCATTTT. The chain links TRBV5-1 to TRBJ1-5; TRBD1 matches at 7 bases. The germline gives CDR1 SGHRS, CDR2 YFSETQ. The trim removed 0 bases at V and 7 bases at J, leaving 7 bases unmatched. This CDR3 is built from 15 residues.

V is TRBV5-1 and J is TRBJ2-7; D unresolved. Germline V gene data show CDR1 as SGHRS and CDR2 as YFSETQ. Between the trimmed V and J ends, which lost 4 bases and 0 bases, there was a span of 14 bases. This CDR3 region has 15 residues. The CDR3 sequence: CASSLGSSNSYEQYF. CDR3 DNA: TGCGCCAGCAGCCTCGGGTCGTCAAACTCCTACGAGCAGTACTTC.

This clone has only a few counts. The V gene is TRBV6-1, the J gene TRBJ1-5; TRBD1 matches at 7 bases. Germline values: CDR1 MNHNS, CDR2 SASEGT. Trimming took 6 bases from V and 4 from J; bases not matched to a gene: 9. CDR3 length: 15 residues. CDR3 amino acids: CASRVDRVSNQPQHF. The CDR3 DNA follows: TGTGCCAGCAGAGTCGACAGGGTTTCGAATCAGCCCCAGCATTTT.

This chain uses TRBV6-6 with TRBJ2-2, with 9 bases aligning to TRBD1. Looked up from germline, CDR1 is MNHNY and CDR2 is SVGAGI (reference sequence). J lost 4 bases, V lost 6 bases, and 9 bases had no gene match. The CDR3 length is 16 residues. CDR3 region: CASSERGQGGTGELFF. The CDR3 bases are TGTGCCAGCAGCGAACGGGGACAGGGCGGCACCGGGGAGCTGTTTTTT.

The V call is TRBV6-6, the J call TRBJ2-1; 11 nucleotides agree with TRBD2. V lost 2 bases, J lost 6 bases, and 6 bases stayed unmatched. Looked up from germline, CDR1 is MNHNY and CDR2 is SVGAGI (reference sequence). The CDR3 is 16 amino acids. The CDR3 is CASSYVAGGPSNEQFF. The CDR3 DNA follows: TGTGCCAGCAGTTACGTAGCGGGAGGGCCGAGCAATGAGCAGTTCTTC.

The chain recombines TRBV13 with TRBJ2-5, with TRBD1 identical over 9 bases. The CDR3 runs 15 residues. The V gene's germline CDR1 is PRHDT and CDR2 FYEKMQ (reference sequence). Trimming removed 4 bases from V and 5 bases from J; junction bases left unmatched: 8. CDR3: CASSSTQGARETQYF. As DNA, the CDR3 is TGTGCCAGCAGCTCCACACAGGGGGCTAGGGAGACCCAGTACTTC.

V is TRBV27 and J is TRBJ1-5; D is unclear. CDR3 size: 13 residues. The germline V gene encodes CDR1 MNHEY and CDR2 SMNVEV (reference sequence). Trimming stripped 4 bases from V and 4 bases from J, with 8 bases between. CDR3 sequence (DNA): TGTGCCAGCAGTTCCCTCCGAAATCAGCCCCAGCATTTT. Protein sequence: CASSSLRNQPQHF.

The V call is TRBV7-9, the J call TRBJ2-7, with no clear D. The V gene lost 1 base and the J gene lost 5 bases, with 6 bases spanning the gap. Germline CDR1 is SEHNR and CDR2 is FQNEAQ (reference sequence). The CDR3 extends over 12 amino acids. The CDR3 DNA follows: TGTGCCAGCAGCTTAGTGTACGACGAGCAGTACTTC. Translated, it gives CASSLVYDEQYF.

V and J are TRBV5-1 and TRBJ2-2, with 9 bases matching TRBD2. The V segment lost 1 base and the J segment 6 bases; nucleotides outside the gene matches: 7. CDR3 length: 16 amino acids. CDR1 is SGHRS, CDR2 YFSETQ, per germline. CDR3 bases: TGCGCCAGCAGCTTGAATAGCGGGGGCTCTGCCGGGGAGCTGTTTTTT. Translated, it gives CASSLNSGGSAGELFF.

J is TRBJ1-3 and V is TRBV7-9; D may be TRBD1 (6 bases). This CDR3 spans 14 amino acids. CDR1 SEHNR and CDR2 FQNEAQ come from the germline V gene (reference sequence). Trimming took off 7 bases at V and 2 bases at J, with 12 bases between the two ends. The CDR3 here is CASTLKGAGNTIYF. The CDR3 DNA sequence: TGTGCCAGCACCCTTAAGGGGGCTGGAAACACCATATATTTT. Together with reference TRBV7-9 and TRBJ1-3, the CDR3 gives the full variable domain: DTGVSQNPRHKITKRGQNVTFRCDPISEHNRLYWYRQTLGQGPEFLTYFQNEAQLEKSRLLSDRFSAERPKGSFSTLEIQRTEQGDSAMYLCASTLKGAGNTIYFGEGSWLTVV.